The 6 T cell receptor beta chains reported below all come from one sample, sequenced in a study of blood T cell repertoires in COVID-19. The method was immunoSEQ multiplex PCR; TCRdb's version includes in-frame clones alone and lacks a portion of them. The sample shows about 250,000 clones, 70% to 90% of them seen only once. Material for sequencing was peripheral blood. The receptors originated from a young man with active or convalescent COVID-19.

V and J are TRBV7-6 and TRBJ1-3, with 7 nucleotides matching TRBD1. CDR1 and CDR2 from the germline V gene are SGHVS and FNYEAQ. This CDR3 is built from 14 residues. V shed 5 bases, J shed 5 bases, and the junction held 6 bases outside the gene matches. The CDR3 reads CASSADRARNTIYF. The CDR3, as DNA: TGTGCCAGCAGCGCAGACAGGGCCAGAAACACCATATATTTT.

The gene calls are TRBV27 and TRBJ2-1, with D perhaps matching TRBD1 (7 bases). The CDR3 is 17 amino acids. Germline V CDR1 and CDR2: MNHEY, SMNVEV (reference sequence). V lost 7 bases to trimming and J lost 5 bases, with 24 bases between them. The CDR3 sequence: CASNPTTSTGTHNEQFF. Here the CDR3 DNA reads TGTGCCAGCAACCCGACTACTTCGACAGGGACTCACAATGAGCAGTTCTTC.

This chain links TRBV11-2 with TRBJ2-1; TRBD2 matches at 14 bases. The CDR3 length is 15 residues. V lost 5 bases to trimming and J lost 12 bases; unmatched junction nucleotides: 9. Per the germline V gene, CDR1 is SGHAT and CDR2 is FQNNGV. The CDR3 here is CASSPVGLAGVTQFF. The CDR3 nucleotides read TGTGCCAGCAGCCCGGTGGGACTAGCGGGAGTTACGCAGTTCTTC.

J is TRBJ1-2 and V is TRBV29-1; D is unclear. The CDR3 sequence is 13 residues long. V was cut by 6 bases and J by 2 bases, with 13 bases left in between. Germline loops: CDR1 SQVTM, CDR2 ANQGSEA. The chain's CDR3 is CSVPAERNYGYTF. In DNA, the CDR3 is TGCAGCGTCCCCGCGGAAAGAAACTATGGCTACACCTTC.

The chain uses TRBV7-9 and TRBJ1-4; no clear D gene. V was clipped by 2 bases and J by 8 bases, with 18 bases between them. The germline V gene encodes CDR1 SEHNR and CDR2 FQNEAQ (reference sequence). This CDR3 spans 16 amino acids. CDR3 nucleotide sequence: TGTGCCAGCAGCTTAATCACCCTCCCAGAGGGCGAAAAACTGTTTTTT. Its translation is CASSLITLPEGEKLFF.

V is TRBV3-1 (or the pseudogene TRBV3-2) and J is TRBJ1-2; 12 bases are a match to TRBD1. The CDR3 has 16 amino acids. The germline gives CDR1 LGHDT, CDR2 YNNKEL (reference sequence). Trimming took 6 bases from V and 4 from J; bases not matched to a gene: 9. CDR3 nucleotide sequence: TGTGCCAGCAGAGACCACGGGACAGGGGGCGCCTATGGCTACACCTTC. Residues: CASRDHGTGGAYGYTF.